The next 26 T cell receptor beta chains were all read from a single sample in a study of CD8+CD57+ T cells in acquired aplastic anemia. Genomic DNA, the template, was used for profiling of the TCR beta VDJ and CDR3. Each CDR3 protein gets one entry after TCRdb re-called the reads with MiXCR. The sample has 250,000 to 300,000 distinct CDR3 sequences, roughly 53% seen once. By flow cytometry, patients selected for sequencing had shown an expansion of CD8+CD57+ cells. Sequencing was done on a sample of sorted CD4+, CD8+, or CD8+CD57+ T cells (not recorded which) from PBMCs. Source of these receptors: a human donor with aplastic anemia.

V usage is TRBV7-2 and J usage is TRBJ2-7; possibly TRBD1 for D (5 bases). The V end was cut by 5 bases, the J end by 2 bases, with 16 bases between. This CDR3 spans 15 amino acids. Germline CDR1 reads SGHTA; CDR2 reads FQGNSA. For the CDR3, the DNA is TGTGCCAGCAGCAAGGGGTCAGCGTACGCCTACGAGCAGTACTTC. Amino acids: CASSKGSAYAYEQYF.

The CDR3 sequence is CASREQLTRQETQYF. In nucleotides, the CDR3 is TGTGCCAGCAGGGAACAGTTGACCCGTCAAGAGACCCAGTACTTC. The rearrangement links TRBV2 to TRBJ2-5; no firm D call. This CDR3 spans 15 amino acids. CDR1 and CDR2 from the germline V gene are SNHLY and FYNNEI. V lost 6 bases and J lost 2, with 16 bases in between.

This chain connects TRBV24-1 to TRBJ2-1, with D uncertain. V gave up 9 bases and J gave up 6 bases, with 20 bases separating them. CDR3 length: 15 amino acids. CDR1 and CDR2 (germline): KGHDR, SFDVKD. CDR3 in DNA: TGTGCCACCGGATCAATGGCCCCAGCAGGCAATGAGCAGTTCTTC. Encoded protein: CATGSMAPAGNEQFF.

This sequence joins TRBV7-9 and TRBJ2-2; 9 nucleotides line up with TRBD2. The CDR3 consists of 16 residues. V lost 2 bases, J lost 2 bases, and 3 bases stayed unmatched. Germline CDR1 and CDR2: SEHNR and FQNEAQ (reference sequence). DNA for the CDR3: TGTGCCAGCAGCTTACAGCGGGGGGTTAACACCGGGGAGCTGTTTTTT. It is translated as CASSLQRGVNTGELFF.

This clonotype was detected ten times or more. This chain joins TRBV6-1 and TRBJ1-2, with D perhaps TRBD1 (5 bases). Germline CDR1 MNHNS, CDR2 SASEGT. V lost 2 bases to trimming and J lost 2 bases, with 9 bases between them. This CDR3 has 14 amino acids. CDR3 nucleotide sequence: TGTGCCAGCAGTGAAAGGACAACCAACTATGGCTACACCTTC. This translates into CASSERTTNYGYTF.

This clonotype has just a few counts. CDR3 bases: TGTGCCAGCAGTGAAGGGCCTAGCAATCAGCCCCAGCATTTT. Translated: CASSEGPSNQPQHF. V is TRBV2 and J is TRBJ1-5; no clear D. The CDR3 extends over 14 amino acids. The germline CDR1 and CDR2 sequences are SNHLY and FYNNEI. Trimming pared 1 base from V and 0 bases from J, leaving 4 bases between.

This clonotype was observed at least ten times. The J gene is TRBJ2-7, the V gene TRBV7-8; D is uncertain. The length of the CDR3 is 15 residues. Germline V gene data show CDR1 as SGHVS and CDR2 as FQNEAQ. V was pared by 3 bases and J by 2 bases, with 14 bases between. CDR3 protein: CASSFGQTITYEQYF. The CDR3, as DNA: TGTGCCAGCAGCTTCGGTCAAACAATAACCTACGAGCAGTACTTC.

This clonotype was found many times. This CDR3 reads CASSLSGALNEKLFF. CDR3 sequence (DNA): TGTGCCAGCAGCTTGTCCGGGGCCCTCAATGAAAAACTGTTTTTT. This chain links TRBV5-8 with TRBJ1-4, with D perhaps matching TRBD1 (5 bases). This CDR3 comprises 15 residues. V shed 1 base and J shed 5 bases, with 12 bases lying between them. The germline CDR1 and CDR2 sequences are SGHTS and YDEGEE.

In its sample, this clonotype was seen once. This chain uses TRBV5-8 with TRBJ2-6; 12 bases are a match to TRBD2. Germline CDR1 is SGHTS and CDR2 is YDEGEE. V lost 4 bases and J lost 7; bases outside the gene matches: 3. The CDR3 extends over 15 amino acids. CDR3 residues: CASSKGLAGANVLTF. The CDR3 bases are TGTGCCAGCAGCAAAGGACTAGCGGGAGCCAACGTCCTGACTTTC.

The chain has TRBV20-1 and TRBJ1-2; TRBD1 might be the D (5 bases). Trimming removed 1 base from V and 1 base from J, with 10 bases in between. The CDR3 covers 14 residues. Germline V lookup: CDR1 DFQATT, CDR2 SNEGSKA (reference sequence). In DNA, the CDR3 is TGCAGTGCTAGAGTGTGGGGGGATAACTATGGCTACACCTTC. It codes for CSARVWGDNYGYTF.

The sample holds many counts of this clonotype. This rearrangement joins TRBV19 to TRBJ1-1; D not certain. Trimming stripped 1 base from V and 1 base from J, with 13 bases between. CDR3 length: 16 residues. CDR1 is LNHDA and CDR2 is SQIVND in the germline V gene (reference sequence). The DNA for the CDR3 is TGTGCCAGTAGTATAGGCATAGTGTCACCGAACACTGAAGCTTTCTTT. Protein product: CASSIGIVSPNTEAFF.

The J gene is TRBJ2-1, the V gene TRBV20-1, with D hard to call. CDR3 size: 13 residues. The V end was cut by 1 base, the J end by 2 bases, with 6 bases between. Germline loops: CDR1 DFQATT, CDR2 SNEGSKA (reference sequence). The CDR3, as DNA: TGCAGTGCTAGAGGGGTTACCTACAATGAGCAGTTCTTC. It encodes CSARGVTYNEQFF.

This chain uses TRBV20-1 with TRBJ1-4, with D unclear. Germline loops: CDR1 DFQATT, CDR2 SNEGSKA (reference sequence). This CDR3 spans 15 amino acids. V lost 3 bases and J lost 5, with 16 bases in between. The CDR3 DNA reads TGCAGTGCTAGCAAATTCGGCAGTATAAATGAAAAACTGTTTTTT. Translation gives CSASKFGSINEKLFF.

This clonotype was seen a few times. The chain joins TRBV11-2 to TRBJ2-7; D is ambiguous. Per the germline V gene, CDR1 is SGHAT and CDR2 is FQNNGV. The CDR3 loop spans 12 amino acids. V was shortened by 2 bases and J by 7 bases, with 9 bases between the two germline ends. The CDR3 spells CASSLKGWEQYF. As DNA, the CDR3 is TGTGCCAGCAGCTTAAAGGGTTGGGAGCAGTACTTC.

The chain employs TRBV15 and TRBJ2-7; D remains ambiguous. The CDR3 length is 14 residues. Germline CDR1 and CDR2: LNHNV and YYDKDF (reference sequence). V gave up 5 bases and J gave up 5 bases, with 16 bases separating them. The CDR3 loop reads CATSGDPEGHEQYF. CDR3 DNA sequence: TGTGCCACCAGCGGGGATCCCGAAGGGCACGAGCAGTACTTC.

The chain uses TRBV2 and TRBJ2-1, with TRBD1 as a possible D gene (5 bases). Germline V gene sequence: CDR1 SNHLY, CDR2 FYNNEI. Trimming left V 4 bases short and J 9 bases short, with 10 bases between. This CDR3 region has 12 residues. DNA for the CDR3: TGTGCCAGCAGTGGCCAGGGAAGTGAGCAGTTCTTC. As protein: CASSGQGSEQFF. The variable domain in full, completed from reference TRBV2 and TRBJ2-1, reads EPEVTQTPSHQVTQMGQEVILRCVPISNHLYFYWYRQILGQKVEFLVSFYNNEISEKSEIFDDQFSVERPDGSNFTLKIRSTKLEDSAMYFCASSGQGSEQFFGPGTRLTVL.

The J gene is TRBJ2-2, the V gene TRBV6-1; the D is unclear. Trimming stripped 6 bases from V and 1 base from J, with 6 bases between. From germline, CDR1 is MNHNS and CDR2 SASEGT. This CDR3 region has 13 residues. CDR3 amino acids: CASRTRNTGELFF. CDR3 nucleotide sequence: TGTGCCAGCAGGACACGGAACACCGGGGAGCTGTTTTTT.

The rearrangement uses TRBV29-1 and TRBJ2-2; possible D gene TRBD2, 6 bases. CDR3 length equals 14 residues. Looked up from germline, CDR1 is SQVTM and CDR2 is ANQGSEA. V lost 2 bases and J lost 2, with 9 bases in between. The CDR3 region is CSVEHGSNTGELFF. CDR3 DNA sequence: TGCAGCGTTGAACACGGGAGTAACACCGGGGAGCTGTTTTTT.

This clonotype was observed a few times. V gene TRBV9 combines with J gene TRBJ1-2; the D is unclear. V dropped 8 bases and J dropped 8 bases, with 16 bases sitting between them. This CDR3 contains 12 residues. Per germline, CDR1 SGDLS and CDR2 YYNGEE. The DNA of the CDR3 is TGTGCCAGTGGCGGACGCAGCGGGGGCTACACCTTC. It translates to CASGGRSGGYTF.

This sequence joins TRBV7-2 and TRBJ2-7; the D gene is possibly TRBD1 (5 bases). Trimming took off 5 bases at V and 3 bases at J, with 8 bases between the two ends. Germline V gene lookup returns CDR1 SGHTA and CDR2 FQGNSA. The CDR3 is 12 residues long. The CDR3 is CASSHDSYEQYF. DNA of the CDR3: TGTGCCAGCAGCCACGACAGCTACGAGCAGTACTTC.

This clonotype was found many times. The J gene is TRBJ1-1, the V gene TRBV12-3 or TRBV12-4; 7 bases are shared with TRBD1. CDR3 length equals 15 residues. V lost 5 bases and J lost 0; bases outside the gene matches: 6. The CDR3 coding sequence is TGTGCCAGCAGTCCTACGGACAGGATGAACACTGAAGCTTTCTTT. It yields the protein CASSPTDRMNTEAFF.

The V gene is TRBV4-2, the J gene TRBJ1-1; 7 nucleotides line up with TRBD1. V lost 1 base to trimming and J lost 1 base; unmatched junction nucleotides: 0. Germline lookup yields CDR1 LGHNA and CDR2 YNFKEQ. This CDR3 region has 14 residues. In DNA, the CDR3 is TGTGCCAGCAGCCAAGCAGGGGGGAACACTGAAGCTTTCTTT. It codes for CASSQAGGNTEAFF.

V usage is TRBV7-9 and J usage is TRBJ1-2, with TRBD1 as a possible D gene (5 bases). V lost 5 bases, J lost 6 bases, and 13 bases lay in between. The CDR3 covers 13 residues. Germline V gene sequence: CDR1 SEHNR, CDR2 FQNEAQ (reference sequence). CDR3 loop: CASSPGTNNGYTF. The CDR3 coding sequence is TGTGCCAGCAGCCCTGGGACGAACAATGGCTACACCTTC.

This clonotype was recorded only once. This chain uses TRBV20-1 with TRBJ1-2; no firm D call. This CDR3 spans 14 amino acids. The V and J ends lost 0 bases and 5 bases respectively, with 13 bases between them. Germline-derived CDR1 and CDR2 are DFQATT and SNEGSKA (reference sequence). CDR3 region: CSARDRVKSYGYTF. In DNA, the CDR3 is TGCAGTGCTAGAGATCGAGTTAAATCTTATGGCTACACCTTC.

The genes are TRBV9 and TRBJ2-1; the D call may be TRBD1 or TRBD2 (6 bases each). Trimming stripped 4 bases from V and 5 bases from J, with 10 bases between. This CDR3 region has 13 residues. CDR1 is SGDLS and CDR2 is YYNGEE in the germline V gene. CDR3 coding DNA: TGTGCCAGCAGCCCCCGGGGGCACAATGAGCAGTTCTTC. Protein: CASSPRGHNEQFF.

This clonotype was detected many times. This chain links TRBV20-1 with TRBJ2-3, with no clear D. The V end was cut by 2 bases, the J end by 0 bases, with 6 bases between. The CDR3 contains 13 residues. Germline lookup yields CDR1 DFQATT and CDR2 SNEGSKA (reference sequence). CDR3 nucleotides: TGCAGTGCTAGACAGCCTAGCACAGATACGCAGTATTTT. Amino acid sequence: CSARQPSTDTQYF.